Here is one TCR beta chain with its context. Its antigen is unknown. Healthy donors had no documented immune events, such as infections, while sampled. This entry comes from a study of identifying expanded T cells in peripheral blood. Study-wide points: Technical replicates showed about 1.2 changed clones; about 2 weeks about 16.4; four weeks 19. Variance in clone template counts between approximately two-week samples significantly increased with total template count across all healthy donors.

The table came from immunoSEQ multiplex PCR; TCRdb's copy has only in-frame clones and leaves some out. The sample includes over 85,000 clones, approximately 85% of them seen just once. The clonotype was recovered from a person between 18 and 69 years old in good health. The sample was blood.

CDR3 nucleotide sequence: TGCGCCAGCAGCTTCCTGCCTGGGCGGGGGTCGTCCTACAATGAGCAGTTCTTC. This translates into CASSFLPGRGSSYNEQFF. The V and J genes are TRBV5-1 and TRBJ2-1, with TRBD2 matching 7 bases. V gave up 2 bases and J gave up 1 base; unmatched junction bases: 12. The CDR3 extends over 18 amino acids. Per the germline V gene, CDR1 is SGHRS and CDR2 is YFSETQ.